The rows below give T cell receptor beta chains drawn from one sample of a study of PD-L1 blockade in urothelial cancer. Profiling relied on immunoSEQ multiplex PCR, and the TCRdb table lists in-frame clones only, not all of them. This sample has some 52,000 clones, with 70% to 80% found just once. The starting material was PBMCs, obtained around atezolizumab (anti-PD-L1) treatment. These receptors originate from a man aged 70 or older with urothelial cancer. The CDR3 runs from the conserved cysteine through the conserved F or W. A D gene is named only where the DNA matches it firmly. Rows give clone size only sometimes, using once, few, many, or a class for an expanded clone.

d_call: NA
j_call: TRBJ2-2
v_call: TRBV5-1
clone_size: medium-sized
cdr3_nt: TGCGCCAGCAGCTTGTGGGGGCCCGGGGAGCTGTTTTTT
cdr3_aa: CASSLWGPGELFF

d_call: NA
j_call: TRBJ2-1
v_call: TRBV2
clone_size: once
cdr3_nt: TGTGCCAGCAGCGGGGGTGGGTTTACTAATGAGCAGTTCTTC
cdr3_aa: CASSGGGFTNEQFF

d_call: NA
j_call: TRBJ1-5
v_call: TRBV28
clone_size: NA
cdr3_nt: TGTGCCAGCAGTACCCTGGGGGCCGCCAATCAGCCCCAGCATTTT
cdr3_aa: CASSTLGAANQPQHF

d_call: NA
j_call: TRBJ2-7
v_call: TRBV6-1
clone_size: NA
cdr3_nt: TGTGCCAGCAAAAAAGGGCCAGGGGAATCATACGAGCAGTACTTC
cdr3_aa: CASKKGPGESYEQYF

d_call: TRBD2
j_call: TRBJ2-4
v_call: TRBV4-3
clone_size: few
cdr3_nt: TGCGCCAGCAGCCAGGGGACTAGCGGGGCGAAGATACAAGCCAAAAACATTCAGTACTTC
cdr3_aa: CASSQGTSGAKIQAKNIQYF

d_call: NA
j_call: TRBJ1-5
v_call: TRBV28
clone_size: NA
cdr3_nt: TGTGCCAGCAGTTTGGCGGAACGGCCCCAGCATTTT
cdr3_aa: CASSLAERPQHF

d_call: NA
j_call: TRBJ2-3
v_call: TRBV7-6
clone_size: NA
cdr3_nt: TGTGCCAGCAGCCGCGGGGGCGGCACAGATACGCAGTATTTT
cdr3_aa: CASSRGGGTDTQYF

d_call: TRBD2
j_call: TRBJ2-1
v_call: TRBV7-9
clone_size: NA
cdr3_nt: TGTGCCAGCAGCTCCCCTAGCGGGAGCTCCTACAATGAGCAGTTCTTC
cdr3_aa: CASSSPSGSSYNEQFF

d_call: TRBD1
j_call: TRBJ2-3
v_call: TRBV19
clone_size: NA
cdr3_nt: TGTGCCGGCTCGACAGGGCTTTGGGATACGCAGTATTTT
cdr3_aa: CAGSTGLWDTQYF

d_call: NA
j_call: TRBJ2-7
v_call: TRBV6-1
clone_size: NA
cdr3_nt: TGTGCCAGCAGTGCCTACTGGGAGCAGTACTTC
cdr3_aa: CASSAYWEQYF

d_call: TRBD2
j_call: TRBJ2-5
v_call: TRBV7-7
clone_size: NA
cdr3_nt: TGTGCCAGCAGCCCCGGGAGGCCAGGCAGGGAGACCCAGTACTTC
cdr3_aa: CASSPGRPGRETQYF

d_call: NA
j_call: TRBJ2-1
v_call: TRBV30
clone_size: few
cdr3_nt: TGTGCCTGGATTGCGGGAAGGAGCAATGAGCAGTTCTTC
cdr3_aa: CAWIAGRSNEQFF

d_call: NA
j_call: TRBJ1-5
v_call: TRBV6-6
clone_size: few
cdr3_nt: TGTGCCAGCGGGGCTGACAAGTTTGATCAGCCCCAGCATTTT
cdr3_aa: CASGADKFDQPQHF

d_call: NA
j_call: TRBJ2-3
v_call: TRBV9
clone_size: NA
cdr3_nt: TGTGCCAGCAGCGTAGGACACCGGAACACAGATACGCAGTATTTT
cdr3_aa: CASSVGHRNTDTQYF

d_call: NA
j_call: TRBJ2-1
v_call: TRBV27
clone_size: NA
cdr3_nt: TGTGCCAGCAGTTTGAGGGGAGGTGAGCAGTTCTTC
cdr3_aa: CASSLRGGEQFF

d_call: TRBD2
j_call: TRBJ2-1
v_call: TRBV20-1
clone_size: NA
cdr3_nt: TGCAGTGCGTTACCGGGACTAGAGCAGTTCTTC
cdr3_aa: CSALPGLEQFF

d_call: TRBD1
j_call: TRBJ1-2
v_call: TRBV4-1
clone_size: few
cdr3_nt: TGCGCCAGCAGCCAAGATCTCCCCGGACAGGGTTATGGCTACACCTTC
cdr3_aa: CASSQDLPGQGYGYTF

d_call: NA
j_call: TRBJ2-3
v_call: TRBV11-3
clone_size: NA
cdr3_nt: TGTGCCAGCAGCTCAGGAGAGGGACTCTCAAATACGCAGTATTTT
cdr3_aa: CASSSGEGLSNTQYF

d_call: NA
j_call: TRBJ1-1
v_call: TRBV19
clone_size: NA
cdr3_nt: TGTGCCAGTAGTAAAGGCAGGGACACTGAAGCTTTCTTT
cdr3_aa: CASSKGRDTEAFF

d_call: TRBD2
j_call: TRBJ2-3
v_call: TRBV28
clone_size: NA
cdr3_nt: TGTGCCAGCAGGCAGCGGGGCGGGCACACAGATACGCAGTATTTT
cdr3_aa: CASRQRGGHTDTQYF

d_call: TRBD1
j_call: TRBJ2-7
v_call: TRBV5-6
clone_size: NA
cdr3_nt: TGTGCCAGCAGCTTCGGGACAGGGGGTTTCTACGAGCAGTACTTC
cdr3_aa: CASSFGTGGFYEQYF

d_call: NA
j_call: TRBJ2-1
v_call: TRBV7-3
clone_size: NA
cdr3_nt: TGTGCCAGCAGGAGGACAGGGAGGGATGAGCAGTTCTTC
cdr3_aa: CASRRTGRDEQFF

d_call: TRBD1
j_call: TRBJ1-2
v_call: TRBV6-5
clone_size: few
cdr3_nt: TGTGCCAGCAGTAAGGGACAGATGACCTATGGCTACACCTTC
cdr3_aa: CASSKGQMTYGYTF

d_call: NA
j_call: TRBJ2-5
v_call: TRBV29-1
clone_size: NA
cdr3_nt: TGCAGCGTTGAGGGGGGACCCTCAACTGGGTCCCAAGAGACCCAGTACTTC
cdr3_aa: CSVEGGPSTGSQETQYF

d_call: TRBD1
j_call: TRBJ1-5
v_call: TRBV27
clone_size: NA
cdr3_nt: TGTGCCAGCAGGATTGGACAGGGCGGAGGCCAGCCCCAGCATTTT
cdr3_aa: CASRIGQGGGQPQHF

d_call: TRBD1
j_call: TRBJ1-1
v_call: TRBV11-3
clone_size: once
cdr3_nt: TGTGCCAGCAGCTTAGGAGGGGGCAACACTGAAGCTTTCTTT
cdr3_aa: CASSLGGGNTEAFF

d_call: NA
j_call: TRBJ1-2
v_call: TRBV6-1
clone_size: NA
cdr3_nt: TGTGCCAGCAGTGAAAATATCTATGGCTACACCTTC
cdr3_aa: CASSENIYGYTF

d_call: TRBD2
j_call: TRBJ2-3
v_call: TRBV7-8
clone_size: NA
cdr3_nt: TGTGCCAGCAGCTCAAGCGGGGGAACAGATACGCAGTATTTT
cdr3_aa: CASSSSGGTDTQYF

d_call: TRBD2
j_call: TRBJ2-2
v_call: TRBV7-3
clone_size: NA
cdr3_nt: TGTGCCAGCAGCTTAACTGCAGGGTCAGGTGCCACTACTAGCGGGAGGAGATCCGGGGAGCTGTTTTTT
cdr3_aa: CASSLTAGSGATTSGRRSGELFF

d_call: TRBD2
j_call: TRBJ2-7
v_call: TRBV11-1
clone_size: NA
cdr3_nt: TGTGCCAGCAGCCGGACTAGCGGGAGGGGATCCTACGAGCAGTACTTC
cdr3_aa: CASSRTSGRGSYEQYF

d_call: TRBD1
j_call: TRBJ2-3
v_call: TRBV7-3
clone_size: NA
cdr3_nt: TGTGCCAGCAGCTCAGGGGCCAGGGGGCGAGATACGCAGTATTTT
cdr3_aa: CASSSGARGRDTQYF

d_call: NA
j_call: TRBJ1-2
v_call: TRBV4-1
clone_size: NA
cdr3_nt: TGCGCCAGCAGCCAAGATCAAGGAGGGGCAGCTAACTATGGCTACACCTTC
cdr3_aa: CASSQDQGGAANYGYTF

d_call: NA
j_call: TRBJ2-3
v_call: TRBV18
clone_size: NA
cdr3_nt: TGTGCCAGCTCACCACTCCTCACAGATACGCAGTATTTT
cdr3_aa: CASSPLLTDTQYF

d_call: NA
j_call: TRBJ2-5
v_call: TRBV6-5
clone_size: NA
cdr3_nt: TGTGCCAGCAGTCTTTTCGGGACACACCAAGAGACCCAGTACTTC
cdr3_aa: CASSLFGTHQETQYF

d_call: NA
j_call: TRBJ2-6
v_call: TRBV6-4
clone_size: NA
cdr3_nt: TGTGCCAGCAGTGACCCCCTCTCCGGGGCCAACGTCCTGACTTTC
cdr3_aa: CASSDPLSGANVLTF

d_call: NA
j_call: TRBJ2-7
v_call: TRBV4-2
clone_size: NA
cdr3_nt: TGTGCCAGCAGCCAAACCCTAGGGAGCTCCTACGAGCAGTACTTC
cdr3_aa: CASSQTLGSSYEQYF

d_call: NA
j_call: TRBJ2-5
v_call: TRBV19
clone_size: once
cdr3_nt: TGTGCCAGTAGCCGACTAGGGGGCGAGACCCAGTACTTC
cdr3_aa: CASSRLGGETQYF

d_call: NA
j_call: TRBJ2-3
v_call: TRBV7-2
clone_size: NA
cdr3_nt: TGTGCCAGCAGCTTAGCCCAGGGTTTTGGCACAGATACGCAGTATTTT
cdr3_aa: CASSLAQGFGTDTQYF

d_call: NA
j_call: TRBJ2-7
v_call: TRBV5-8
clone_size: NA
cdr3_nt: TGTGCCAGCAGCTTGGGGCCGCCGGGCGGGAATTTGCCCTACGAGCAGTACTTC
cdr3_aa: CASSLGPPGGNLPYEQYF

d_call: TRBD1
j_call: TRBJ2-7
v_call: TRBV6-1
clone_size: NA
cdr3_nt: TGTGCCAGCAGTAAACCGGGACAGGACTACGAGCAGTACTTC
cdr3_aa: CASSKPGQDYEQYF

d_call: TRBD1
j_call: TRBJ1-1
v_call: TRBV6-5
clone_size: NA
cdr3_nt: TGTGCCAGCAGTTTCCGACAGGGGAACACTGAAGCTTTCTTT
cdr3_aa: CASSFRQGNTEAFF

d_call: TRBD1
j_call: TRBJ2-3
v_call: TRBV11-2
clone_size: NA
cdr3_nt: TGTGCCAGCAGCTTACTTTTATTTTCTTGGGACAGGGGGACAGATACGCAGTATTTT
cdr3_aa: CASSLLLFSWDRGTDTQYF

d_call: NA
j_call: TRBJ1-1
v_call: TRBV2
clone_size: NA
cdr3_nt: TGTGCCAGCACTGGCAGGGGAAGGACTGAAGCTTTCTTT
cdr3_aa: CASTGRGRTEAFF

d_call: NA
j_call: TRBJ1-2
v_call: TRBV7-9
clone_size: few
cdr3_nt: TGTGCCAGCAGCCCGACAGTGGTCCATGGCTACACCTTC
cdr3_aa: CASSPTVVHGYTF

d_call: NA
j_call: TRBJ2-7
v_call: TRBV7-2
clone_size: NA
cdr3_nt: TGTGCCAGCAGCCTCCGTCCAACTTACTCCTACGAGCAGTACTTC
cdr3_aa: CASSLRPTYSYEQYF

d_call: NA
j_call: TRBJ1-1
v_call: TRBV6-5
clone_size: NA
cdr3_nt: TGTGCCAGCAGTTACGGGGCCCTCCCGGGTTACACTGAAGCTTTCTTT
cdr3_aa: CASSYGALPGYTEAFF

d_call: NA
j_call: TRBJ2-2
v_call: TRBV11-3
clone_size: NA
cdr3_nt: TGTGCCAGCAGCTTAGAACGGGGCACCGGGGAGCTGTTTTTT
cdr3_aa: CASSLERGTGELFF

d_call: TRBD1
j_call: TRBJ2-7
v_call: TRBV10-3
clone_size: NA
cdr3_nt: TGTGCCATCAGTGAGACGCGACAGGGGCGACCCGAGCAGTACTTC
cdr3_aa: CAISETRQGRPEQYF

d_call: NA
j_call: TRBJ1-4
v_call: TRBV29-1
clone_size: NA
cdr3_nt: TGCAGCGCCGCGACAGCAACTAATGAAAAACTGTTTTTT
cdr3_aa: CSAATATNEKLFF

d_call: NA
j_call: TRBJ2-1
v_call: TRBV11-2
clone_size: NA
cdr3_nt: TGTGCCAGCAGCCCTCCCGGCGGGGTGACAATGAGGCAGTTCTTC
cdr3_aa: CASSPPGGVTMRQFF

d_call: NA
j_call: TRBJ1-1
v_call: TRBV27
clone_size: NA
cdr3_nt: TGTGCCAGCAGTCTTGACAGGAGGAACACTGAAGCTTTCTTT
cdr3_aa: CASSLDRRNTEAFF

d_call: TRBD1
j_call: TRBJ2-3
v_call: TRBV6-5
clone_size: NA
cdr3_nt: TGTGCCAGCGCAGCCGGGGGGACAGGGTTAGATACGCAGTATTTT
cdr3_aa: CASAAGGTGLDTQYF

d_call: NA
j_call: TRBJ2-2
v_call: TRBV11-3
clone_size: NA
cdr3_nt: TGTGCCAGCAGCTTGAGATCGAGCGCGAACACCGGGGAGCTGTTTTTT
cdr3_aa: CASSLRSSANTGELFF